Sequencing of this TCR beta chain was carried out in a study of CD8+ T cells in alopecia areata. General study findings and limits: Shared TCR sequences were less clear between patients than in mice, possibly partly from HLA diversity.

Extraction of RNA preceded its reverse transcription into cDNA, which served as the sequencing template. TCRdb's table, derived via immunoSEQ multiplex PCR, lists solely in-frame clones and lacks some. Of around 69,000 clones listed, roughly 60% are singletons. Looked up from germline, CDR1 is LNHDA and CDR2 is SQIVND (reference sequence). CDR3 length: 18 amino acids. Trimming shortened V by 3 bases and J by 0 bases, and 15 bases separated the two germline ends. Remarks on this clone: Its specificity is not known.

V is TRBV19 and J is TRBJ2-6; no clear D. The source material was CD8+ T cells sorted from blood, sampled at week 0. The source is a human donor with alopecia areata. CDR3 loop: CASSISDPSLSGANVLTF. CDR3 coding DNA: TGTGCCAGTAGTATTTCGGATCCGTCCCTCTCTGGGGCCAACGTCCTGACTTTC.